Presented here are 27 T cell receptor beta chains from one specimen sequenced in a study of regulatory T cells in long-lasting Graves disease. Arm-PCR of CDR3 regions and iRepertoire HTBI primers were used to build TCR beta libraries. TCRdb re-derived calls from the multiplex PCR reads in MiXCR, one entry per CDR3 protein. The sample consists of roughly 560,000 distinct CDR3 sequences, around 15% of them appearing once. Stated time point: newly diagnosed GD, antithyroid drugs for less than 3 months. TCR sequences were obtained from RNA taken from PBMCs. The sample was also linked to a second study, of T cells in Graves' hyperthyroidism and ophthalmopathy.

This sample comprised peripheral blood mononuclear cells (PBMCs), obtained at new diagnosis, from a patient treated with antithyroid drugs. Receptors were obtained from a woman aged 35-65 years with Graves disease.

This clonotype has only a few counts. The rearrangement uses TRBV10-3 and TRBJ2-1; D assignment may be TRBD1 or TRBD2 (5 bases each). The V end was cut by 7 bases, the J end by 4 bases, with 11 bases between. The CDR3 extends over 13 amino acids. Germline CDR1 ENHRY, CDR2 SYGVKD. CDR3 bases: TGTGCCATCATGGGGGACCCTTACAATGAGCAGTTCTTC. As protein: CAIMGDPYNEQFF.

This clonotype occurred once. The V gene is TRBV5-1, the J gene TRBJ2-5; D is undetermined. The CDR3 length is 16 residues. With 5 bases removed from V and 2 bases from J, the gap between germline ends came to 19 bases. Germline V CDR1 and CDR2: SGHRS, YFSETQ. The CDR3 DNA is TGCGCCAGCAGAAGCTCGGAGCAGATCCGGCAAGAGACCCAGTACTTC. This translates into CASRSSEQIRQETQYF.

There are a few counts of this clonotype. The J gene is TRBJ2-5, the V gene TRBV20-1, with 12 bases identical to TRBD2. The trim removed 6 bases at V and 3 bases at J, leaving 17 bases unmatched. This CDR3 has 18 amino acids. CDR1 and CDR2 (germline): DFQATT, SNEGSKA (reference sequence). In nucleotides, the CDR3 is TGCAGTGCGAGCCTAGTTGGACTAGCGGGGATTTTGGAAGAGACCCAGTACTTC. This encodes CSASLVGLAGILEETQYF.

This clonotype was observed many times. One junction end disagrees with the germline gene, perhaps due to a read error. V usage is TRBV11-3 and J usage is TRBJ2-1, with D maybe TRBD1 (6 bases). The CDR3 is 15 residues long. Germline V gene lookup returns CDR1 SGHNT and CDR2 YENEEA. The chain's CDR3 is CASSLDLGHYNEQFF. CDR3 DNA sequence: TGTGCCAGCAGTTTAGATCTGGGACACTACAATGAGCAGTTCTTC. The full variable domain, in which reference TRBV11-3 and TRBJ2-1 provide the parts outside the CDR3, is EAGVVQSPRYKIIEKKQPVAFWCNPISGHNTLYWYLQNLGQGPELLIRYENEEAVDDSQLPKDRFSAERLKGVDSTLKIQPAELGDSAVYLCASSLDLGHYNEQFFGPGTRLTVL.

Only a few counts were recorded for this clonotype. The chain joins TRBV20-1 to TRBJ1-1; a possible D gene is TRBD1 (5 bases). V was cut by 0 bases and J by 5 bases, with 16 bases left in between. The germline CDR1 and CDR2 sequences are DFQATT and SNEGSKA (reference sequence). This CDR3 spans 15 amino acids. CDR3 sequence reads: CSARDRRGWGTEAFF. CDR3 in DNA: TGCAGTGCTAGAGATAGGAGGGGCTGGGGAACTGAAGCTTTCTTT.

V usage is TRBV7-3 and J usage is TRBJ1-1; maybe TRBD1 (5 bases). Germline assignment: CDR1 SGHTA and CDR2 FQGTGA. V was clipped by 5 bases and J by 6 bases, with 22 bases between them. The CDR3 has 16 residues. CDR3 amino acids: CASSLRSGRDVSEAFF. The CDR3 coding sequence is TGTGCCAGCAGCCTCCGGTCGGGCAGGGACGTTTCTGAAGCTTTCTTT.

This clonotype was observed a handful of times. This chain uses TRBV24-1 with TRBJ2-1; TRBD1 or TRBD2 may be the D gene (6 bases each). This CDR3 spans 19 amino acids. Looked up from germline, CDR1 is KGHDR and CDR2 is SFDVKD. The V end was cut by 1 base, the J end by 2 bases, with 20 bases between. The CDR3 here is CATSDFRSRGGQTYNEQFF. The CDR3 region has the DNA TGTGCCACCAGTGATTTCAGATCACGAGGGGGGCAAACCTACAATGAGCAGTTCTTC.

This clonotype came up many times. The chain couples TRBV2 to TRBJ2-3; D not certain. CDR3 length: 12 residues. V lost 2 bases and J lost 8, with 8 bases in between. Per the germline V gene, CDR1 is SNHLY and CDR2 is FYNNEI. The DNA for the CDR3 is TGTGCCAGCAGTGAATCGGCGAGTACGCAGTATTTT. The encoded protein is CASSESASTQYF.

This chain joins TRBV6-2 or TRBV6-3 and TRBJ1-1, with D perhaps matching TRBD1 (6 bases). V lost 5 bases to trimming and J lost 0 bases, with 19 bases between them. Germline CDR1 MNHEY, CDR2 SVGEGT. The CDR3 contains 17 residues. The CDR3 is CASSDPPKGVMNTEAFF. The CDR3, as DNA: TGTGCCAGCAGTGATCCCCCCAAGGGGGTCATGAACACTGAAGCTTTCTTT.

This clonotype was detected many times. The rearrangement uses TRBV16 and TRBJ1-2; D is undetermined. Trimming pared 7 bases from V and 8 bases from J, leaving 17 bases between. The length of the CDR3 is 13 residues. CDR1 and CDR2 from the germline V gene are KGHSY and FQNENV. CDR3 protein: CASIREREAGYTF. The CDR3 nucleotides read TGTGCCAGCATACGGGAGAGGGAGGCCGGCTACACCTTC.

This clonotype was recorded many times. CDR3 sequence (DNA): TGTGCCAGCAGCTTAGTTCGCGGGGGCTTCTACGAGCAGTACTTC. Translation gives CASSLVRGGFYEQYF. The chain recombines TRBV11-2 with TRBJ2-7, with a tentative D call TRBD2 (7 bases). V gave up 1 base and J gave up 3 bases, with 13 bases separating them. Per the germline V gene, CDR1 is SGHAT and CDR2 is FQNNGV. This CDR3 spans 15 amino acids. The full variable domain, its missing parts supplied by reference TRBV11-2 and TRBJ2-7, is EAGVAQSPRYKIIEKRQSVAFWCNPISGHATLYWYQQILGQGPKLLIQFQNNGVVDDSQLPKDRFSAERLKGVDSTLKIQPAKLEDSAVYLCASSLVRGGFYEQYFGPGTRLTVT.

This clonotype was detected many times. The chain is built from TRBV2 and TRBJ1-5; D unclear. The germline V and J ends were trimmed by 2 bases and 4 bases, with 18 bases remaining between them. Germline CDR1 reads SNHLY; CDR2 reads FYNNEI. This CDR3 is 17 amino acids long. CDR3 amino acids: CASSELVGPLGNQPQHF. CDR3 bases: TGTGCCAGCAGTGAATTGGTTGGTCCCCTGGGAAATCAGCCCCAGCATTTT.

The gene calls are TRBV19 and TRBJ2-2; D is unclear. The V gene lost 5 bases and the J gene lost 0 bases, with 13 bases spanning the gap. CDR3 length: 16 amino acids. Germline CDR1 and CDR2: LNHDA and SQIVND (reference sequence). Here the CDR3 reads CASSPITSANTGELFF. The CDR3 DNA reads as TGTGCCAGTAGTCCTATAACTTCAGCGAACACCGGGGAGCTGTTTTTT.

This clonotype occurred a few times. The chain couples TRBV5-1 to TRBJ1-1, with D perhaps TRBD1 (6 bases). Between the trimmed V and J ends, which lost 3 bases and 4 bases, there was a span of 13 bases. The germline V gene encodes CDR1 SGHRS and CDR2 YFSETQ. CDR3 size: 14 residues. The CDR3: CASSSGVEGTEAFF. The CDR3 nucleotides are TGCGCCAGCAGCTCAGGGGTAGAGGGCACTGAAGCTTTCTTT.

This rearrangement joins TRBV6-9 to TRBJ1-5; D is undetermined. Germline values: CDR1 MNHGY, CDR2 SVAAGI. The CDR3 runs 18 residues. V lost 3 bases, J lost 0 bases, and 18 bases lay in between. In DNA form, the CDR3 reads TGTGCCAGCAGTTACTCAGGCCGTAGAGAATATAGCAATCAGCCCCAGCATTTT. This codes for CASSYSGRREYSNQPQHF.

This clonotype was counted only a few times. The chain is built from TRBV7-2 and TRBJ2-3; D is ambiguous. The CDR3 consists of 13 residues. With 5 bases removed from V and 10 bases from J, the gap between germline ends came to 16 bases. CDR1 is SGHTA and CDR2 is FQGNSA in the germline V gene. The CDR3 bases are TGTGCCAGCAGCCCACCGAATGGGCCCTCGCAGTATTTT. Translating gives CASSPPNGPSQYF. The full variable domain, completed using reference TRBV7-2 and TRBJ2-3, is GAGVSQSPSNKVTEKGKDVELRCDPISGHTALYWYRQSLGQGLEFLIYFQGNSAPDKSGLPSDRFSAERTGGSVSTLTIQRTQQEDSAVYLCASSPPNGPSQYFGPGTRLTVL.

This chain joins TRBV24-1 and TRBJ2-1; 10 bases map to TRBD2. The CDR3 has 17 residues. The V segment lost 2 bases and the J segment 4 bases; nucleotides outside the gene matches: 7. Germline CDR1 and CDR2: KGHDR and SFDVKD. CDR3 nucleotides: TGTGCCACCAGTGATTCCCAAGCGGGGGGGCTGTACAATGAGCAGTTCTTC. Protein sequence: CATSDSQAGGLYNEQFF.

Only a few counts were recorded for this clonotype. The chain is built from TRBV13 and TRBJ1-2; tentative D call: TRBD1 (5 bases). Trimming shortened V by 1 base and J by 1 base, and 13 bases separated the two germline ends. Germline V lookup: CDR1 PRHDT, CDR2 FYEKMQ (reference sequence). CDR3 length equals 16 residues. In DNA form, the CDR3 reads TGTGCCAGCAGCTTAGACCGGGACCTTATTAACTATGGCTACACCTTC. Translated: CASSLDRDLINYGYTF. Using reference TRBV13 and TRBJ1-2 for the parts outside the CDR3, the full variable domain is AAGVIQSPRHLIKEKRETATLKCYPIPRHDTVYWYQQGPGQDPQFLISFYEKMQSDKGSIPDRFSAQQFSDYHSELNMSSLELGDSALYFCASSLDRDLINYGYTFGSGTRLTVV.

The chain is built from TRBV4-2 and TRBJ2-1; maybe TRBD2 (5 bases). The CDR3 spans 16 residues. Germline V gene sequence: CDR1 LGHNA, CDR2 YNFKEQ. V was trimmed by 0 bases and J by 4 bases, leaving 13 bases between them. CDR3 DNA sequence: TGTGCCAGCAGCCAAGATGTGGGATCGGGGTACAATGAGCAGTTCTTC. Amino acids: CASSQDVGSGYNEQFF.

This sequence joins TRBV6-5 and TRBJ2-1; D is unclear. The CDR3 loop spans 12 amino acids. With 4 bases removed from V and 9 bases from J, the gap between germline ends came to 10 bases. Per the germline V gene, CDR1 is MNHEY and CDR2 is SVGAGI. This CDR3 is CASSSGPGEQFF. CDR3 bases: TGTGCCAGCAGTTCTGGGCCGGGTGAGCAGTTCTTC.

This clonotype was counted ten times or more. The chain combines TRBV12-3 or TRBV12-4 with TRBJ1-1, with D unresolved. V was clipped by 1 base and J by 5 bases, with 2 bases between them. The CDR3 length is 11 residues. This CDR3 reads CASSLETEAFF. CDR3 nucleotides: TGTGCCAGCAGTTTAGAGACTGAAGCTTTCTTT.

The V and J genes are TRBV5-1 and TRBJ1-1; D may be TRBD1 (6 bases). The germline gives CDR1 SGHRS, CDR2 YFSETQ. The V and J ends lost 3 bases and 1 base respectively, with 13 bases between them. The CDR3 totals 15 residues. Here the CDR3 reads CASSSQGTPNTEAFF. Here the CDR3 DNA reads TGCGCCAGCAGCTCACAGGGAACCCCGAACACTGAAGCTTTCTTT.

This clonotype was counted between two and nine times. J is TRBJ2-7 and V is TRBV5-1; D call uncertain. This CDR3 has 14 residues. CDR1 is SGHRS and CDR2 is YFSETQ in the germline V gene. The germline V and J ends were trimmed by 2 bases and 1 base, with 10 bases remaining between them. In DNA form, the CDR3 reads TGCGCCAGCAGCTTTACTCTCTCGTCCTACGAGCAGTACTTC. Translating gives CASSFTLSSYEQYF.

This clonotype has just a few counts. CDR3 DNA sequence: TGTGCCAGCAGTTACTTCGGGAGCTCTGGAAACACCATATATTTT. This gives the protein CASSYFGSSGNTIYF. The chain couples TRBV12-3 or TRBV12-4 to TRBJ1-3; D is ambiguous. Trimming shortened V by 4 bases and J by 0 bases, and 10 bases separated the two germline ends. The length of the CDR3 is 15 residues.

In its sample, this clonotype was seen a few times. V gene TRBV10-3 combines with J gene TRBJ1-1, with D possibly TRBD1 on 5 matching bases. V lost 6 bases to trimming and J lost 1 base, with 9 bases between them. CDR1 is ENHRY, CDR2 SYGVKD, per germline. The CDR3 is made up of 13 amino acids. CDR3 region: CAISVTENTEAFF. DNA for the CDR3: TGTGCCATCAGCGTGACAGAGAACACTGAAGCTTTCTTT.

This clonotype was recorded a few times. The chain couples TRBV10-3 to TRBJ1-2; 7 bases fit TRBD1. The CDR3 covers 14 residues. Per the germline V gene, CDR1 is ENHRY and CDR2 is SYGVKD. V trimming: 4 bases; J trimming: 4 bases; junction bases outside the gene matches: 6. CDR3 sequence: CAISGQGPTYGYTF. CDR3 coding DNA: TGTGCCATCAGTGGACAGGGCCCCACCTATGGCTACACCTTC.

The J gene is TRBJ2-5, the V gene TRBV12-3 or TRBV12-4, with 7 bases that match TRBD1. The V gene end was trimmed by 5 bases and the J gene end by 1 base; junction bases not matched to a gene: 7. The CDR3 is 15 amino acids. This CDR3 is CASSLRQGPQETQYF. As DNA, the CDR3 is TGTGCCAGCAGTCTCAGACAGGGCCCCCAAGAGACCCAGTACTTC.